The next 24 T cell receptor beta chains were all read from a single sample in a study of lymphopenia after photon versus proton radiotherapy. This table comes from immunoSEQ multiplex PCR, and its TCRdb copy is limited to in-frame clones, with some not included. Among 60,000 or so clones, 75% to 90% were seen once, and the ten largest hold roughly 13%. Material: peripheral blood, obtained from a patient treated with proton-based radiotherapy. The receptors originated from a man at least 80 years old with esophageal cancer.

The rearrangement uses TRBV5-6 and TRBJ2-3, with TRBD1 identical over 8 bases. CDR1 is SGHDT, CDR2 YYEEEE, per germline. This CDR3 comprises 15 residues. Trimming at V came to 4 bases and at J to 0 bases, leaving 4 bases not matched to a gene. CDR3 sequence reads: CASSQRTGSTDTQYF. The CDR3 bases are TGTGCCAGCAGCCAACGGACAGGGAGCACAGATACGCAGTATTTT.

This chain connects TRBV5-6 to TRBJ2-3; 14 positions match TRBD2. The CDR3 totals 17 residues. Germline-derived CDR1 and CDR2 are SGHDT and YYEEEE. Trimming cost V 4 bases and J 4 bases; bases outside gene matches: 8. CDR3 amino acids: CASSLGTSGSIADTQYF. The CDR3 DNA is TGTGCCAGCAGCCTTGGGACTAGCGGGAGTATCGCAGATACGCAGTATTTT.

The rearrangement joins TRBV4-3 to TRBJ2-3, with D tentatively TRBD1 (6 bases). This CDR3 comprises 14 residues. Trimming removed 1 base at V and 2 bases at J, with 7 bases between. CDR1 LGHNA and CDR2 YSLEER come from the germline V gene. CDR3 sequence: CASSQGQDTDTQYF. The CDR3, as DNA: TGCGCCAGCAGCCAAGGACAGGACACAGATACGCAGTATTTT.

The chain links TRBV7-3 to TRBJ2-7; 8 bases map to TRBD1. V lost 3 bases and J lost 5; bases outside the gene matches: 6. Germline-derived CDR1 and CDR2 are SGHTA and FQGTGA. This CDR3 comprises 14 residues. CDR3 region: CASSLAGGGNEQYF. The CDR3 DNA sequence: TGTGCCAGCAGCTTGGCAGGGGGCGGGAACGAGCAGTACTTC.

CDR3 bases: TGTGCCAGCATGGGAGGGGGCGGCTCCTACGAGCAGTACTTC. Amino acids: CASMGGGGSYEQYF. This sequence joins TRBV7-9 and TRBJ2-7, with D tentatively TRBD1 or TRBD2 (7 bases each). This CDR3 spans 14 amino acids. From germline, CDR1 is SEHNR and CDR2 FQNEAQ (reference sequence). Deletions cut 7 bases from V and 0 bases from J, with 13 bases between.

The rearrangement links TRBV2 to TRBJ2-3, with a weak D call TRBD2 (5 bases). V gave up 6 bases and J gave up 0 bases, with 10 bases separating them. The CDR3 is 14 residues long. Germline assignment: CDR1 SNHLY and CDR2 FYNNEI. The CDR3 sequence is CASSPGSSTDTQYF. The CDR3, as DNA: TGTGCCAGCAGCCCGGGATCTAGCACAGATACGCAGTATTTT.

Only one count was recorded for this clone. The chain links TRBV15 to TRBJ1-2; TRBD1 matches 9 bases. The CDR3 contains 16 residues. V lost 1 base to trimming and J lost 4 bases; unmatched junction nucleotides: 7. CDR1 LNHNV and CDR2 YYDKDF come from the germline V gene (reference sequence). The CDR3 DNA is TGTGCCACCAGCAGAGGCGGCGACAGGGGGGTCTATGGCTACACCTTC. Protein sequence: CATSRGGDRGVYGYTF.

The chain is built from TRBV5-1 and TRBJ1-1, with 11 bases aligning to TRBD1. This CDR3 region has 15 residues. Germline CDR1 and CDR2: SGHRS and YFSETQ. The V and J ends lost 4 bases and 3 bases, in that order; junction bases with no gene match: 5. CDR3 in DNA: TGCGCCAGCAGCGTTACGGGACAGGGGGACACTGAAGCTTTCTTT. Encoded protein: CASSVTGQGDTEAFF. Full variable domain (rest looked up from reference TRBV5-1 and TRBJ1-1): KAGVTQTPRYLIKTRGQQVTLSCSPISGHRSVSWYQQTPGQGLQFLFEYFSETQRNKGNFPGRFSGRQFSNSRSEMNVSTLELGDSALYLCASSVTGQGDTEAFFGQGTRLTVV.

The chain uses TRBV7-9 and TRBJ1-2; D gene unclear. CDR1 is SEHNR, CDR2 FQNEAQ, per germline (reference sequence). With 6 bases removed from V and 0 bases from J, the gap between germline ends came to 20 bases. The CDR3 is 17 amino acids. This CDR3 reads CASSQLPRRGANYGYTF. For the CDR3, the DNA is TGTGCCAGCAGTCAACTTCCCCGACGGGGAGCTAACTATGGCTACACCTTC.

DNA of the CDR3: TGCGCCAGCAGCGTCAGGGGCGGGCACGAGCAGTACTTC. Translated: CASSVRGGHEQYF. This chain links TRBV5-1 with TRBJ2-7; tentatively, D is TRBD1 (6 bases). Trimming took off 4 bases at V and 5 bases at J, with 13 bases between the two ends. CDR1 and CDR2 from the germline V gene are SGHRS and YFSETQ. The CDR3 spans 13 residues.

The chain combines TRBV29-1 with TRBJ1-2, with a weak D call TRBD1 (5 bases). Germline V gene sequence: CDR1 SQVTM, CDR2 ANQGSEA. The CDR3 sequence is 13 residues long. V was shortened by 3 bases and J by 4 bases, with 12 bases between the two germline ends. CDR3 sequence (DNA): TGCAGCGTTGAGACAGTTTCCGGCTATGGCTACACCTTC. Amino acids: CSVETVSGYGYTF.

The gene calls are TRBV7-9 and TRBJ2-7, with TRBD2 matching 9 bases. V was pared by 3 bases and J by 5 bases, with 8 bases of the junction left unmatched. Germline CDR1 SEHNR, CDR2 FQNEAQ (reference sequence). The length of the CDR3 is 15 residues. CDR3 in amino acids: CASSFHISGSNEQYF. CDR3 DNA: TGTGCCAGCAGCTTTCATATTAGCGGGAGTAACGAGCAGTACTTC.

In this sample, this clone turned up a few times. This chain links TRBV7-2 with TRBJ2-3; weak D call: TRBD2 (6 bases). This CDR3 has 15 residues. Between the trimmed V and J ends, which lost 2 bases and 6 bases, there was a span of 15 bases. Germline CDR1 and CDR2: SGHTA and FQGNSA. The CDR3 spells CASSLIGMAGDTQYF. CDR3 in DNA: TGTGCCAGCAGCTTAATTGGTATGGCGGGGGATACGCAGTATTTT.

The chain recombines TRBV5-1 with TRBJ2-3; 11 bases align to TRBD2. J gave up 3 bases and V 4 bases, and 7 bases lay outside the gene matches. CDR1 is SGHRS, CDR2 YFSETQ, per germline. The CDR3 runs 16 residues. CDR3: CASSRIAGGRTDTQYF. The CDR3 DNA is TGCGCCAGCAGCCGGATAGCGGGGGGGCGGACAGATACGCAGTATTTT.

This chain links TRBV6-4 with TRBJ2-1; D is possibly TRBD2 (7 bases). The CDR3 spans 16 residues. From germline, CDR1 is MRHNA and CDR2 SNTAGT. Trimming shortened V by 3 bases and J by 4 bases, and 16 bases separated the two germline ends. This CDR3 reads CASSEEGGLRYNEQFF. The CDR3 coding sequence is TGTGCCAGCAGTGAAGAGGGGGGGCTTAGATACAATGAGCAGTTCTTC.

The chain recombines TRBV5-6 with TRBJ1-5; 10 positions match TRBD1. The CDR3 spans 14 residues. Germline V CDR1 and CDR2: SGHDT, YYEEEE. After removal of 2 bases from V and 7 bases from J, the junction contained 3 bases not matched to a gene. CDR3 in amino acids: CASSFRDRGQPQHF. CDR3 DNA sequence: TGTGCCAGCAGCTTCCGGGACAGGGGACAGCCCCAGCATTTT.

This sequence joins TRBV5-8 and TRBJ1-3; D unclear. CDR3 size: 16 residues. With 0 bases removed from V and 0 bases from J, the gap between germline ends came to 10 bases. The V gene's germline CDR1 is SGHTS and CDR2 YDEGEE. In DNA, the CDR3 is TGTGCCAGCAGCTTGGGTACTTTCCGCTCTGGAAACACCATATATTTT. This gives the protein CASSLGTFRSGNTIYF. Using reference TRBV5-8 and TRBJ1-3 for the parts outside the CDR3, the full variable domain is EAGVTQSPTHLIKTRGQQATLRCSPISGHTSVYWYQQALGLGLQFLLWYDEGEERNRGNFPPRFSGRQFPNYSSELNVNALELEDSALYLCASSLGTFRSGNTIYFGEGSWLTVV.

The chain combines TRBV4-1 with TRBJ2-3; 10 positions agree with TRBD2. Germline V gene data show CDR1 as MGHRA and CDR2 as YSYEKL. With 4 bases clipped from V and 1 base from J, the junction kept 2 bases outside the gene matches. CDR3 size: 15 residues. The CDR3 nucleotides are TGCGCCAGCAGCCGGGGACTAGCGCGCACAGATACGCAGTATTTT. This gives the protein CASSRGLARTDTQYF.

This rearrangement joins TRBV4-3 to TRBJ1-5; 7 bases agree with TRBD1. V lost 3 bases, J lost 3 bases, and 8 bases stayed unmatched. This CDR3 is 16 amino acids long. From germline, CDR1 is LGHNA and CDR2 YSLEER. CDR3 sequence: CASSHKGQHYNQPQHF. The CDR3 DNA follows: TGCGCCAGCAGCCATAAGGGACAGCATTACAATCAGCCCCAGCATTTT.

The genes are TRBV7-9 and TRBJ2-3, with TRBD2 matching over 11 bases. Germline V CDR1 and CDR2: SEHNR, FQNEAQ (reference sequence). V was pared by 1 base and J by 5 bases, with 8 bases of the junction left unmatched. CDR3 length: 17 amino acids. As DNA, the CDR3 is TGTGCCAGCAGCTTAGATATACTAGCGGGAGAAGGAGATACGCAGTATTTT. Amino acid sequence: CASSLDILAGEGDTQYF.

The V call is TRBV5-1, the J call TRBJ1-4; no reliable D call. CDR3 length equals 15 residues. Looked up from germline, CDR1 is SGHRS and CDR2 is YFSETQ. V was shortened by 4 bases and J by 0 bases, with 10 bases between the two germline ends. The CDR3 spells CASSPVPATNEKLFF. The CDR3 DNA is TGCGCCAGCAGCCCCGTTCCTGCAACTAATGAAAAACTGTTTTTT.

The chain is built from TRBV10-3 and TRBJ2-2; 8 bases match TRBD2. The CDR3 covers 14 residues. V dropped 10 bases and J dropped 6; count of bases not matched to a gene: 10. Germline CDR1 and CDR2: ENHRY and SYGVKD. CDR3 sequence (DNA): TGTGCCAGCCGACTAGCGTCGGGATCCGGGGAGCTGTTTTTT. As protein: CASRLASGSGELFF.

The genes are TRBV4-3 and TRBJ2-7; TRBD2 matches 8 bases. Germline CDR1 and CDR2: LGHNA and YSLEER. The CDR3 runs 16 residues. The trim removed 1 base at V and 9 bases at J, leaving 14 bases unmatched. The CDR3 reads CASSQGGGTSLTRQYF. The CDR3 nucleotides read TGCGCCAGCAGCCAAGGGGGGGGGACTAGTTTAACGCGGCAGTACTTC.

The chain has TRBV9 and TRBJ2-7; D could derive from TRBD1 or TRBD2 (5 bases each). The CDR3 totals 18 residues. Germline loops: CDR1 SGDLS, CDR2 YYNGEE. V lost 2 bases, J lost 4 bases, and 25 bases lay in between. In nucleotides, the CDR3 is TGTGCCAGCAGCGTTTCCCCCCCAGACAGCCCGGGGAATTACGAGCAGTACTTC. Its translation is CASSVSPPDSPGNYEQYF. The variable domain in full, completed from reference TRBV9 and TRBJ2-7, reads DSGVTQTPKHLITATGQRVTLRCSPRSGDLSVYWYQQSLDQGLQFLIQYYNGEERAKGNILERFSAQQFPDLHSELNLSSLELGDSALYFCASSVSPPDSPGNYEQYFGPGTRLTVT.